What follows is one TCR beta chain and its context. Original processing notes: Nucleated cell counts were estimated from reference gene primer amplification. The assay was immunoSEQ multiplex PCR, and TCRdb's table has in-frame clones only and misses some. The D gene and trimming were derived from the DNA, and the V and J assignments and clone size from that table. The sample lists roughly 180,000 clones; about 78% were seen once. This record comes from a study of blood T cell repertoires in COVID-19. Study information: Donors in the United States, Italy and Spain gave samples during acute or convalescent COVID-19. Sources were T cells, B-cell-depleted T cells, or PBMCs; the material itself was cDNA or gDNA.

From germline, CDR1 is MNHEY and CDR2 SVGAGI. The CDR3 extends over 14 amino acids. This clonotype was sampled from a woman between 45 and 65 years old with active or convalescent COVID-19. Sequencing was done on a sample of peripheral blood. The chain links TRBV6-5 to TRBJ2-5; 7 nucleotides line up with TRBD2. This CDR3 is CATRRGRGEETQYF. The CDR3 nucleotides read TGTGCTACGAGGCGCGGGAGAGGGGAAGAGACCCAGTACTTC.